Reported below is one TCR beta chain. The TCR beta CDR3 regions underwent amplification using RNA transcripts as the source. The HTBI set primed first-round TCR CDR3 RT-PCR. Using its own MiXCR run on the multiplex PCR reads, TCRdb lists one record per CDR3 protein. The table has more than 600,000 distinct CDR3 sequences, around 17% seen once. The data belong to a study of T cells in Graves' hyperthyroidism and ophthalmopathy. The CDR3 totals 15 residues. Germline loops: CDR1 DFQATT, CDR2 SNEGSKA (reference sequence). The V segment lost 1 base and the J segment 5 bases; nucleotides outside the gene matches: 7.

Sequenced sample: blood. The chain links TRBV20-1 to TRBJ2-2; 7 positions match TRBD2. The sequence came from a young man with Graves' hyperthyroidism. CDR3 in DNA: TGCAGTGCTAGAGGGCGGGAGCGGTGGACCGGGGAGCTGTTTTTT. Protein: CSARGRERWTGELFF.